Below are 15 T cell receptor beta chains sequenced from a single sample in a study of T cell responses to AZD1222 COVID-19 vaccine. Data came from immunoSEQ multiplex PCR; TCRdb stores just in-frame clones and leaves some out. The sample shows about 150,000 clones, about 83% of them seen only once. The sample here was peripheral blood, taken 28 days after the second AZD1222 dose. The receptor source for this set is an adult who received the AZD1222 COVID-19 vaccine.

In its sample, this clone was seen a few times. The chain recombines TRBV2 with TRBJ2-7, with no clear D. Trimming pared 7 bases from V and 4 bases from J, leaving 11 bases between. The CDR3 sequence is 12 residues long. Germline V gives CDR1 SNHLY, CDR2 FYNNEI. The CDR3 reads CASNTAQYEQYF. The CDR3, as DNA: TGTGCCAGCAATACTGCCCAGTACGAGCAGTACTTC.

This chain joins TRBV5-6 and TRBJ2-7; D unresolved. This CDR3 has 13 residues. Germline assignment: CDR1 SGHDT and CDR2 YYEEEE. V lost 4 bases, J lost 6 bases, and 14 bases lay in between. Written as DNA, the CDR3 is TGTGCCAGCAGCCGGACGGTTTTATCCGAGCAGTACTTC. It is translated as CASSRTVLSEQYF.

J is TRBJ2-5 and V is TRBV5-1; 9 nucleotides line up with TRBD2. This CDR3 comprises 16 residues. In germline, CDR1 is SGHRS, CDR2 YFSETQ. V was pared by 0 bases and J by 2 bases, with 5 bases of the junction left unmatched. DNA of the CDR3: TGCGCCAGCAGCTTGGGGGTTAGCGGGGGTCAAGAGACCCAGTACTTC. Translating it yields CASSLGVSGGQETQYF.

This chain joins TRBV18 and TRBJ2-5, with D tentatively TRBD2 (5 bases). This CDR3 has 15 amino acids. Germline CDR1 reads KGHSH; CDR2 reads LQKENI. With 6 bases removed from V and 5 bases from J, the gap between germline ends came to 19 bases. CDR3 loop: CASSFQPGEGETQYF. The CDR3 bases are TGTGCCAGCTCCTTTCAGCCCGGGGAAGGGGAGACCCAGTACTTC.

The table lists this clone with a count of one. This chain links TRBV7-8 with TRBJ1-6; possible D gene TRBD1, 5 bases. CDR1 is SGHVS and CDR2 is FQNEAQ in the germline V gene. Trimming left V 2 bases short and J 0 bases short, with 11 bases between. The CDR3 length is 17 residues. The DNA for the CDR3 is TGTGCCAGCAGCTTATCAGGGTTGGCCTCCTATAATTCACCCCTCCACTTT. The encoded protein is CASSLSGLASYNSPLHF.

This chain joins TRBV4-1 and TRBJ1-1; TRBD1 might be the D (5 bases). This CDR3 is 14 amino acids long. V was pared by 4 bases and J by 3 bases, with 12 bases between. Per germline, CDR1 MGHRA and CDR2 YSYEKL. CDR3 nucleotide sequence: TGCGCCAGCAGCCCGGGACCCTGGGACACTGAAGCTTTCTTT. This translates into CASSPGPWDTEAFF.

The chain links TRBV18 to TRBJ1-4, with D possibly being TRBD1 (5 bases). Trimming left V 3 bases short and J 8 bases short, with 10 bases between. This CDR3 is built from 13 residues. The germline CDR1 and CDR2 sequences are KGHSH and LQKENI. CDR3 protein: CASSPGAAEKLFF. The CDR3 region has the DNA TGTGCCAGCTCACCCGGGGCAGCCGAAAAACTGTTTTTT.

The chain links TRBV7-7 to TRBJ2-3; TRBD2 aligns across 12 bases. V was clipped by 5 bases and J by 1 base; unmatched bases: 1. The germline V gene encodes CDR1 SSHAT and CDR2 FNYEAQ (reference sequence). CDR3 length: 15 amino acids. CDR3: CASSRTSGGTDTQYF. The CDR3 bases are TGTGCCAGCAGCCGGACTAGCGGGGGCACAGATACGCAGTATTTT.

CDR3 sequence reads: CASSGPPNTGELFF. The CDR3 nucleotides read TGCGCCAGCAGTGGACCCCCGAACACCGGGGAGCTGTTTTTT. This chain links TRBV10-1 with TRBJ2-2; D not certain. V was trimmed by 4 bases and J by 0 bases, leaving 6 bases between them. The CDR3 loop spans 14 amino acids. Germline lookup yields CDR1 WNHNN and CDR2 SYGVQD (reference sequence).

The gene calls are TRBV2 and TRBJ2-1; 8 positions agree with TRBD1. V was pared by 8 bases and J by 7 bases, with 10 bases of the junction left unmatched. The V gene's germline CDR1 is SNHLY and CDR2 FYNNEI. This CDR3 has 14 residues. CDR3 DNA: TGTGCCAGCGGTAAGGTGACAGGGGTAAATGAGCAGTTCTTC. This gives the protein CASGKVTGVNEQFF. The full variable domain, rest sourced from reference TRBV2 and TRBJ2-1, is EPEVTQTPSHQVTQMGQEVILRCVPISNHLYFYWYRQILGQKVEFLVSFYNNEISEKSEIFDDQFSVERPDGSNFTLKIRSTKLEDSAMYFCASGKVTGVNEQFFGPGTRLTVL.

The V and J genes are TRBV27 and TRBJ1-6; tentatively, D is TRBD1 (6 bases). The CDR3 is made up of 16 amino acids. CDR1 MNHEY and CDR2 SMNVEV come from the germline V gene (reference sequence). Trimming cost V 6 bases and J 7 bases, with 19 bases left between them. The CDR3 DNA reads TGTGCCAGCAGAGTGGGAGTGGGGGCGGTAAATTCACCCCTCCACTTT. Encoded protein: CASRVGVGAVNSPLHF.

The CDR3 bases are TGTGCCAGCAGTTTAGGAGGTAGCGGGGATGCAGATACGCAGTATTTT. This gives the protein CASSLGGSGDADTQYF. This chain links TRBV6-2 or TRBV6-3 with TRBJ2-3; 8 positions agree with TRBD2. With V trimmed by 4 bases and J by 4 bases, 10 bases remained unmatched. Germline CDR1 MNHEY, CDR2 SVGEGT. The CDR3 is 16 residues long.

The chain's CDR3 is CASSHRQGAEGNQPQHF. The CDR3 DNA sequence: TGTGCCAGCTCACACAGACAGGGGGCAGAGGGCAATCAGCCCCAGCATTTT. The chain combines TRBV18 with TRBJ1-5, with 10 bases identical to TRBD1. Germline values: CDR1 KGHSH, CDR2 LQKENI. The CDR3 spans 17 residues. V was clipped by 4 bases and J by 2 bases; unmatched bases: 8.

CDR3 loop: CASSYTGTGVPDTIYF. CDR3 bases: TGTGCCAGCAGCTATACCGGGACAGGGGTGCCGGACACCATATATTTT. The chain employs TRBV3-1 (or the pseudogene TRBV3-2) and TRBJ1-3, with 10 bases lining up with TRBD1. Unmatched junction bases numbered 12, after V lost 5 bases and J lost 8 bases. The CDR3 sequence is 16 residues long. CDR1 and CDR2 from the germline V gene are LGHDT and YNNKEL (reference sequence).

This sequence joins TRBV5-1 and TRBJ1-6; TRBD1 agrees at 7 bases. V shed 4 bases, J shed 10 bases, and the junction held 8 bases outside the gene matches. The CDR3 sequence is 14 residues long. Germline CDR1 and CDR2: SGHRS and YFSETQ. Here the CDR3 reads CASSLGQVGSPLHF. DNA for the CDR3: TGCGCCAGCAGCCTAGGACAGGTCGGATCACCCCTCCACTTT.